This entry concerns a single TCR beta chain. Going by frequency alone, this clonotype is medium-sized (0.01 to 0.1%); a count is unavailable. Which antigen it targets is not known. This sample is drawn from a study of diagnostic markers for celiac disease (dated by TCRdb to the early 2020s). CDR1 SGHNT and CDR2 YENEEA were looked up in the germline V gene. CDR3 length: 13 amino acids, cysteine to phenylalanine. The entry carries no DNA sequence. Reads for this sample came from an Illumina MiSeq. TCRdb reprocessed the reads and lists each CDR3 protein sequence as a single entry, with no DNA. This sample's listing comprises approximately 400 distinct CDR3 sequences. The ten largest account for 80% to 85% of the sample.

The material sequenced was either unsorted cells or a sorted T cell fraction (not recorded which). The chain is assembled from TRBV11-3 and TRBJ1-2; the TRBD1 assignment by TCRdb is unverifiable without DNA. The clonotype comes from a human donor. The CDR3: CASSPGTDYGYTF.